This TCR beta chain emerged from a study of blood T cell repertoires in COVID-19. The germline V gene has CDR1 SGHRS and CDR2 YFSETQ. V shed 3 bases and J shed 4 bases, with 12 bases lying between them. The CDR3 consists of 14 residues. In the study's own analysis: Cell counts per sample came from amplifying reference gene primers. Sequenced by immunoSEQ multiplex PCR; TCRdb stores in-frame clones only, minus some. That table furnishes V, J and clone size, whereas the DNA furnished D and trimming. Seen here are 35,000 to 50,000 clones, roughly nine tenths observed once, and the top ten hold about 4.5%.

This clonotype originated in a man aged 55 to 70 with acute or convalescent COVID-19. The V and J genes are TRBV5-1 and TRBJ2-3, with TRBD2 as a possible D gene (6 bases). Input material: peripheral blood. The CDR3 bases are TGCGCCAGCAGCTCCGGGGGTAGGGCAGATACGCAGTATTTT. Translating gives CASSSGGRADTQYF.